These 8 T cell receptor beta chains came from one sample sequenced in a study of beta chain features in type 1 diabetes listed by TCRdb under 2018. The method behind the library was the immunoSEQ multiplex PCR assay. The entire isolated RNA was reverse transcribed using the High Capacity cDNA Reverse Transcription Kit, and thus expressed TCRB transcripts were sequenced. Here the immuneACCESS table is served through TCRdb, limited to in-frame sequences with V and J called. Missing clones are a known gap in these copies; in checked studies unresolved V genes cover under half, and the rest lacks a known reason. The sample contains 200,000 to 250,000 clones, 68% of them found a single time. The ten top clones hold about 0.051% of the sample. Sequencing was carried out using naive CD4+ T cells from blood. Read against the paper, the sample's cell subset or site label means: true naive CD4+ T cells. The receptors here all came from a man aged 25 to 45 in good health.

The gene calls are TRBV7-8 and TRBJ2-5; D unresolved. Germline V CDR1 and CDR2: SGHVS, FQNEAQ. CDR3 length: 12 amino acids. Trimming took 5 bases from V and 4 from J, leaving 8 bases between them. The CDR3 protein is CASSGIRETQYF. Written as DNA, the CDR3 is TGTGCCAGCAGCGGTATCCGAGAGACCCAGTACTTC.

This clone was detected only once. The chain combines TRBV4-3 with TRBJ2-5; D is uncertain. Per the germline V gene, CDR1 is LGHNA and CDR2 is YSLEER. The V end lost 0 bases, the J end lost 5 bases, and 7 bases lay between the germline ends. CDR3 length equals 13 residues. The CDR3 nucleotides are TGCGCCAGCAGCCAAGATTACGGCGAGACCCAGTACTTC. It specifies CASSQDYGETQYF.

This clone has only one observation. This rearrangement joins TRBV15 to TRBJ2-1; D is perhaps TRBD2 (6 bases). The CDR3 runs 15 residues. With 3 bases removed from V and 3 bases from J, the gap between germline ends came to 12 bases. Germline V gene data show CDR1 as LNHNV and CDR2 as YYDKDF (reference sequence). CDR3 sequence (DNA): TGTGCCACCAGCAGGGCCGGGACTTTCTACAATGAGCAGTTCTTC. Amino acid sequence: CATSRAGTFYNEQFF.

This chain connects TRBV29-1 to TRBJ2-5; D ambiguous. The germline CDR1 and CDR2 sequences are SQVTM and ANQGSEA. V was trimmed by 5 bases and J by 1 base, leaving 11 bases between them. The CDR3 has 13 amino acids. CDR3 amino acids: CSVSLRAQETQYF. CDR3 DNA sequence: TGCAGCGTTTCCCTCCGAGCCCAAGAGACCCAGTACTTC.

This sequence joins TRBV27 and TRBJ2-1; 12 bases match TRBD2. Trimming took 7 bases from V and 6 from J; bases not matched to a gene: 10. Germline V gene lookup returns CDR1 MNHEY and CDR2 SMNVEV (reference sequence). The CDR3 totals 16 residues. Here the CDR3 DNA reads TGTGCCAGCACCTTTAGATGGACTAGCGGGACCAATGAGCAGTTCTTC. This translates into CASTFRWTSGTNEQFF.

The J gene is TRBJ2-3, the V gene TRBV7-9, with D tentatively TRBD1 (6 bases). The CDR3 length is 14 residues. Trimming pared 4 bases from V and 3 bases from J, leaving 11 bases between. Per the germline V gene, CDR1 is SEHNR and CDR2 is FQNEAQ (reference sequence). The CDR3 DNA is TGTGCCAGCAGCTCCCGAGGGGGTACAGATACGCAGTATTTT. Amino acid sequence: CASSSRGGTDTQYF.

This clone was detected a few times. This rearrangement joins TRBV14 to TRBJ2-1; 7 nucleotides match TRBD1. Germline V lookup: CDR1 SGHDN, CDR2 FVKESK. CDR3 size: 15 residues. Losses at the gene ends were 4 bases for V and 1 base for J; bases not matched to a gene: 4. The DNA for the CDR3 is TGTGCCAGCAGCCGAGTGACAGGGTCCTACAATGAGCAGTTCTTC. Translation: CASSRVTGSYNEQFF.

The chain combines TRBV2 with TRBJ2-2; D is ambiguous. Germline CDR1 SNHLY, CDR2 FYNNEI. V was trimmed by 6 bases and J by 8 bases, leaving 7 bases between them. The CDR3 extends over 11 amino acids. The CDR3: CASRLRGELFF. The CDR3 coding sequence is TGTGCCAGCAGGTTACGAGGGGAGCTGTTTTTT.